The T cell receptor beta chain under discussion was sequenced for a study of graft-versus-host responses after intestinal transplantation. The data were produced by immunoSEQ multiplex PCR, yet TCRdb's version contains in-frame clones alone and is incomplete. The repertoire includes roughly 36,000 clones, 90% to 95% of them detected once, and less than 0.25% sits in the top ten. As to this clone: Its antigen is as yet unknown.

The CDR3 totals 18 residues. Germline V gene sequence: CDR1 LGHNA, CDR2 YSLEER. V gave up 0 bases and J gave up 0 bases; unmatched junction bases: 4. V gene TRBV4-3 combines with J gene TRBJ2-2; 10 bases match TRBD2. Material: unstimulated CD8+ T cells sorted from spleen or lymph node cells, obtained before transplant. The TCR comes from a human donor who was the organ donor for an intestinal transplant. The CDR3 loop reads CASSQDLAGETNTGELFF. Written as DNA, the CDR3 is TGCGCCAGCAGCCAAGACCTAGCGGGGGAGACGAACACCGGGGAGCTGTTTTTT.